One and the same sample provided the 12 T cell receptor beta chains below, sequenced in a study of cytomegalovirus exposure and HLA in healthy donors (TCRdb year 2017). Library generation was performed with the immunoSEQ multiplex PCR assay. For the multiplex PCR, a mixture combining 60 forward primers for TCR Vbeta segments and 13 reverse primers for TCR Jbeta segments was used. TCRdb re-hosts the immuneACCESS table, in-frame sequences only. Its copies lack some clones; in the studies checked, an unresolved V gene accounts for under half of them, and the cause for the rest is not known. The sample data list roughly 120,000 clones, and around 75% of these were observed just once. Just under 3% of the sample belongs to the ten largest clones. The sample taken for sequencing was PBMCs. These TCRs come from a woman between 35 and 50 years old in good health and CMV-seropositive.

V gene TRBV9 combines with J gene TRBJ1-1; 7 bases are a match to TRBD1. From germline, CDR1 is SGDLS and CDR2 YYNGEE. The CDR3 spans 13 residues. V shed 4 bases and J 6 bases; nucleotides not matched to a gene: 6. The CDR3 coding sequence is TGTGCCAGCAGCTCCGACGACAGGGCTGAAGCTTTCTTT. Its protein product is CASSSDDRAEAFF.

The chain couples TRBV7-8 to TRBJ2-7; TRBD2 agrees at 7 bases. There are 18 residues in the CDR3. The J segment lost 7 bases and the V segment lost 1 base, leaving 19 bases of the junction unmatched. Per the germline V gene, CDR1 is SGHVS and CDR2 is FQNEAQ. Here the CDR3 DNA reads TGTGCCAGCAGCTTAGGGGCCTCTACGGGGGAGGGCCTATGGGAGCAGTACTTC. It specifies CASSLGASTGEGLWEQYF.

Only a few counts were recorded for this clone. This CDR3 is also generated by other DNA sequences in the sample. The chain employs TRBV7-9 and TRBJ2-5; D gene uncertain. The germline gives CDR1 SEHNR, CDR2 FQNEAQ (reference sequence). This CDR3 is 11 amino acids long. Trimming removed 4 bases at V and 4 bases at J, with 4 bases between. The CDR3 loop reads CASSSGETQYF. The CDR3 DNA is TGTGCCAGCAGCTCAGGAGAGACCCAGTACTTC. Complete variable domain (other parts from reference TRBV7-9 and TRBJ2-5): DTGVSQNPRHKITKRGQNVTFRCDPISEHNRLYWYRQTLGQGPEFLTYFQNEAQLEKSRLLSDRFSAERPKGSFSTLEIQRTEQGDSAMYLCASSSGETQYFGPGTRLLVL.

The rearrangement joins TRBV19 to TRBJ1-1; D gene ambiguous. The V gene lost 1 base and the J gene lost 5 bases, with 11 bases spanning the gap. This CDR3 contains 14 residues. Germline values: CDR1 LNHDA, CDR2 SQIVND (reference sequence). The CDR3 spells CASSIGDKETEAFF. CDR3 sequence (DNA): TGTGCCAGTAGTATAGGAGACAAGGAAACTGAAGCTTTCTTT.

In its sample, this clone was seen a few times. CDR3 sequence: CASSWDREGTGELFF. The DNA for the CDR3 is TGTGCCAGCAGTTGGGACAGGGAGGGCACCGGGGAGCTGTTTTTT. The V call is TRBV27, the J call TRBJ2-2; TRBD1 agrees at 9 bases. V lost 4 bases and J lost 4; bases outside the gene matches: 4. Germline CDR1 MNHEY, CDR2 SMNVEV (reference sequence). CDR3 length: 15 amino acids.

The table lists this clone with a count of one. This sequence joins TRBV25-1 and TRBJ2-5; no firm D call. From germline, CDR1 is MGHDK and CDR2 SYGVNS. CDR3 size: 12 residues. V was shortened by 2 bases and J by 5 bases, with 6 bases between the two germline ends. The CDR3 spells CASSEGLETQYF. The CDR3, as DNA: TGTGCCAGCAGTGAAGGGCTCGAGACCCAGTACTTC.

The rearrangement links TRBV18 to TRBJ1-1, with TRBD1 as a possible D gene (6 bases). Germline V gene lookup returns CDR1 KGHSH and CDR2 LQKENI. The CDR3 spans 16 residues. V dropped 0 bases and J dropped 6 bases, with 17 bases sitting between them. This chain's CDR3 is CASSPPQGRTPPEAFF. The CDR3, as DNA: TGTGCCAGCTCACCACCGCAGGGGCGGACACCCCCTGAAGCTTTCTTT.

V and J are TRBV15 and TRBJ1-2; 9 bases are shared with TRBD1. J gave up 6 bases and V 5 bases, and 7 bases lay outside the gene matches. Germline V CDR1 and CDR2: LNHNV, YYDKDF (reference sequence). This CDR3 region has 14 residues. CDR3 sequence (DNA): TGTGCCACCAGCTTCACGACAGGGGGAGATGGCTACACCTTC. Translated, it gives CATSFTTGGDGYTF. Complete variable domain (other parts from reference TRBV15 and TRBJ1-2): DAMVIQNPRYQVTQFGKPVTLSCSQTLNHNVMYWYQQKSSQAPKLLFHYYDKDFNNEADTPDNFQSRRPNTSFCFLDIRSPGLGDTAMYLCATSFTTGGDGYTFGSGTRLTVV.

J is TRBJ1-2 and V is TRBV6-5; D call uncertain. Germline CDR1 and CDR2: MNHEY and SVGAGI. Trimming took off 0 bases at V and 2 bases at J, with 10 bases between the two ends. CDR3 length: 15 residues. The CDR3 DNA sequence: TGTGCCAGCAGTTACTCGGCCGAGGGCAACTATGGCTACACCTTC. It specifies CASSYSAEGNYGYTF.

Of note for this clone: The sample holds other DNA sequences that translate to the same CDR3. The chain joins TRBV5-4 to TRBJ2-7, with TRBD1 matching 9 bases. CDR1 SGHNT and CDR2 YYREEE come from the germline V gene (reference sequence). J gave up 2 bases and V 3 bases, and 6 bases lay outside the gene matches. The CDR3 covers 15 residues. This chain's CDR3 is CASSSGQGRPYEQYF. In nucleotides, the CDR3 is TGTGCCAGCAGCTCGGGACAGGGAAGACCCTACGAGCAGTACTTC.

This clone appeared once. The genes are TRBV4-2 and TRBJ2-1; D is uncertain. Germline V gene lookup returns CDR1 LGHNA and CDR2 YNFKEQ. V gave up 0 bases and J gave up 9 bases, with 9 bases separating them. The CDR3 is made up of 13 amino acids. The CDR3 here is CASSQDRAAEQFF. CDR3 nucleotides: TGTGCCAGCAGCCAAGATCGAGCCGCTGAGCAGTTCTTC.

The chain combines TRBV7-2 with TRBJ1-2; TRBD1 is a possible D gene (5 bases). The CDR3 is made up of 13 amino acids. Deletions cut 1 base from V and 8 bases from J, with 11 bases between. Germline V gene data show CDR1 as SGHTA and CDR2 as FQGNSA. CDR3 region: CASSLEEGSGYTF. As DNA, the CDR3 is TGTGCCAGCAGCTTAGAGGAGGGGTCCGGCTACACCTTC. Complete variable domain (other parts from reference TRBV7-2 and TRBJ1-2): GAGVSQSPSNKVTEKGKDVELRCDPISGHTALYWYRQSLGQGLEFLIYFQGNSAPDKSGLPSDRFSAERTGGSVSTLTIQRTQQEDSAVYLCASSLEEGSGYTFGSGTRLTVV.